This entry concerns a single TCR beta chain. The target antigen is unknown. Read data end 3 residues before the CDR3 end; the end is taken from the germline J gene. TCRdb's copy holds only in-frame clones and misses some; the assay was immunoSEQ multiplex PCR. This sample carries 8,500 to 13,000 clones, none of them present only once. Of CVID subjects, about 16 were female and about 28 male, mean age about 37. Patients and controls were mostly of Caucasian heritage. The sample belongs to a study of T cell clonality in common variable immunodeficiency. The CDR3 spans 15 residues. Per the germline V gene, CDR1 is SGHTA and CDR2 is FQGNSA. After removal of 5 bases from V and 7 bases from J, the junction contained 6 bases not matched to a gene. Study-wide findings and caveats: Reportedly, TCR beta sequences from common variable immunodeficiency showed fewer deletions and N-nucleotide insertions. TCRbeta clonality was increased in CVID versus healthy controls.

The TCR sequence derives from a human donor with common variable immunodeficiency. J is TRBJ2-1 and V is TRBV7-2; 12 bases align to TRBD2. What was sequenced was peripheral blood mononuclear cells. CDR3 DNA (partial): TGTGCCAGCAGCCCCCTAGCGGGAGGGTTAAATGAG. Amino acids: CASSPLAGGLNE. From start to end, the CDR3 is CASSPLAGGLNEQFF. Variable domain in full (rest from reference TRBV7-2 and TRBJ2-1): GAGVSQSPSNKVTEKGKDVELRCDPISGHTALYWYRQSLGQGLEFLIYFQGNSAPDKSGLPSDRFSAERTGGSVSTLTIQRTQQEDSAVYLCASSPLAGGLNEQFFGPGTRLTVL.